These 32 T cell receptor beta chains came from one sample sequenced in a study of control samples from healthy donors and cancer patients. The assay was immunoSEQ multiplex PCR, and TCRdb's table has in-frame clones only and misses some. Counted here are 120,000 to 150,000 clones, 80% to 95% occurring once; the ten biggest clones make up approximately 10%. Source material: blood. The receptors shown here come from a man aged 25 to 45 in good health.

This chain uses TRBV6-5 with TRBJ2-2; the D call may be TRBD1 or TRBD2 (5 bases each). CDR3 length equals 15 residues. The germline CDR1 and CDR2 sequences are MNHEY and SVGAGI. V was cut by 8 bases and J by 1 base, with 14 bases left in between. The CDR3 spells CASGKWGRNTGELFF. In nucleotides, the CDR3 is TGTGCCAGCGGGAAGTGGGGGAGGAACACCGGGGAGCTGTTTTTT.

DNA for the CDR3: TGTGCCAGCAGCTTAGTCTCTAGCGGGAGGGCATCCTACAATGAGCAGTTCTTC. Protein sequence: CASSLVSSGRASYNEQFF. The chain uses TRBV7-2 and TRBJ2-1; 12 bases match TRBD2. V was clipped by 1 base and J by 1 base; unmatched bases: 5. The CDR3 consists of 18 residues. CDR1 and CDR2 from the germline V gene are SGHTA and FQGNSA. Full variable domain (outside the CDR3, taken from reference TRBV7-2 and TRBJ2-1): GAGVSQSPSNKVTEKGKDVELRCDPISGHTALYWYRQSLGQGLEFLIYFQGNSAPDKSGLPSDRFSAERTGGSVSTLTIQRTQQEDSAVYLCASSLVSSGRASYNEQFFGPGTRLTVL.

This chain connects TRBV7-9 to TRBJ2-5; D is perhaps TRBD2 (5 bases). Trimming left V 6 bases short and J 1 base short, with 6 bases between. CDR1 is SEHNR and CDR2 is FQNEAQ in the germline V gene (reference sequence). CDR3 length equals 12 residues. The CDR3 sequence: CASSRGQETQYF. The CDR3, as DNA: TGTGCCAGCAGTCGGGGCCAAGAGACCCAGTACTTC.

The gene calls are TRBV4-3 and TRBJ2-1, with no clear D. CDR1 is LGHNA, CDR2 YSLEER, per germline. The CDR3 has 14 residues. V lost 0 bases and J lost 6, with 9 bases in between. CDR3 in DNA: TGCGCCAGCAGCCAAGACCCTCGGGTCAATGAGCAGTTCTTC. Its translation is CASSQDPRVNEQFF.

The genes are TRBV28 and TRBJ2-5, with a tentative D call TRBD1 (6 bases). This CDR3 has 13 amino acids. Per germline, CDR1 MDHEN and CDR2 SYDVKM. Deletions cut 6 bases from V and 2 bases from J, with 10 bases between. The CDR3 nucleotides read TGTGCCAGCAGGGCACAGGGACAAGAGACCCAGTACTTC. It is translated as CASRAQGQETQYF.

The genes are TRBV20-1 and TRBJ2-7, with no clear D. The ends were cut back, 0 bases at V and 3 bases at J, with 3 bases in the middle. CDR1 is DFQATT, CDR2 SNEGSKA, per germline (reference sequence). The CDR3 sequence is 11 residues long. The CDR3 coding sequence is TGCAGTGCTAGAGAACGCTACGAGCAGTACTTC. It yields the protein CSARERYEQYF.

The chain recombines TRBV7-3 with TRBJ2-3, with TRBD2 identical over 9 bases. Looked up from germline, CDR1 is SGHTA and CDR2 is FQGTGA. This CDR3 comprises 16 residues. After removal of 5 bases from V and 4 bases from J, the junction contained 10 bases not matched to a gene. Written as DNA, the CDR3 is TGTGCCAGCAGCCTCCTGGGACTAGCTTACGCAGATACGCAGTATTTT. Protein: CASSLLGLAYADTQYF.

For the CDR3, the DNA is TGTGCCAGTACCCAGCGGGACAGGGCTAATCAGCCCCAGCATTTT. It is translated as CASTQRDRANQPQHF. V usage is TRBV19 and J usage is TRBJ1-5; TRBD1 matches 9 bases. This CDR3 comprises 15 residues. From germline, CDR1 is LNHDA and CDR2 SQIVND (reference sequence). With 7 bases clipped from V and 4 bases from J, the junction kept 8 bases outside the gene matches.

This chain links TRBV4-1 with TRBJ2-3, with D uncertain. The CDR3 has 13 amino acids. Trimming took 1 base from V and 4 from J, leaving 6 bases between them. Germline CDR1 reads MGHRA; CDR2 reads YSYEKL. CDR3 DNA: TGCGCCAGCAGCCAAGTTCTTCCAGATACGCAGTATTTT. Its protein product is CASSQVLPDTQYF.

The chain combines TRBV6-5 with TRBJ1-6; possible D gene TRBD1, 5 bases. The CDR3 sequence is 14 residues long. CDR1 MNHEY and CDR2 SVGAGI come from the germline V gene. Trimming took 6 bases from V and 6 from J, leaving 12 bases between them. The CDR3 sequence is CASRKDSSNSPLHF. The CDR3 DNA reads as TGTGCCAGCAGGAAAGACAGCAGTAATTCACCCCTCCACTTT.

CDR3 nucleotide sequence: TGTGCCAGCAGCCCAGGACTAGCGGGAGGGTACGGCAATGAGCAGTTCTTC. This encodes CASSPGLAGGYGNEQFF. The chain combines TRBV9 with TRBJ2-1; TRBD2 matches 15 bases. V was pared by 4 bases and J by 6 bases, with 8 bases of the junction left unmatched. Germline V gene lookup returns CDR1 SGDLS and CDR2 YYNGEE. The CDR3 consists of 17 residues.

The chain couples TRBV9 to TRBJ2-5, with a weak D call TRBD1 (5 bases). V lost 0 bases and J lost 1, with 7 bases in between. CDR1 and CDR2 from the germline V gene are SGDLS and YYNGEE. CDR3 length: 14 amino acids. CDR3 in DNA: TGTGCCAGCAGCGTAGCGACAGCCCAAGAGACCCAGTACTTC. It is translated as CASSVATAQETQYF.

The chain recombines TRBV19 with TRBJ2-1; no definite D call. Germline V lookup: CDR1 LNHDA, CDR2 SQIVND (reference sequence). The V and J ends lost 3 bases and 6 bases respectively, with 12 bases between them. The CDR3 runs to 14 residues. The CDR3 DNA is TGTGCCAGTAGTATGGTGCCCGGGCGCAATGAGCAGTTCTTC. Its protein is CASSMVPGRNEQFF.

This chain uses TRBV7-8 with TRBJ2-4; D gene ambiguous. Germline V gene sequence: CDR1 SGHVS, CDR2 FQNEAQ. Trimming removed 2 bases from V and 2 bases from J, with 7 bases in between. The CDR3 runs 14 residues. The CDR3 reads CASSLSPTKNIQYF. CDR3 coding DNA: TGTGCCAGCAGCTTAAGTCCCACCAAAAACATTCAGTACTTC.

V usage is TRBV30 and J usage is TRBJ2-5; 7 bases agree with TRBD1. J lost 2 bases, V lost 2 bases, and 8 bases had no gene match. The CDR3 runs to 15 residues. From germline, CDR1 is GTSNPN and CDR2 SVGIG (reference sequence). CDR3 nucleotides: TGTGCCTGGAGTAGAACCGGGACAGCTCAAGAGACCCAGTACTTC. Translated: CAWSRTGTAQETQYF.

The chain is built from TRBV28 and TRBJ1-2; D remains unclear. The CDR3 is 13 residues long. Germline values: CDR1 MDHEN, CDR2 SYDVKM. The V end was cut by 3 bases, the J end by 4 bases, with 9 bases between. CDR3 bases: TGTGCCAGCAGTTTCGGGCAGCCCTATGGCTACACCTTC. It yields the protein CASSFGQPYGYTF.

The V call is TRBV27, the J call TRBJ2-7, with 11 bases that match TRBD1. The V gene end was trimmed by 5 bases and the J gene end by 6 bases; junction bases not matched to a gene: 6. The V gene's germline CDR1 is MNHEY and CDR2 SMNVEV (reference sequence). There are 14 residues in the CDR3. For the CDR3, the DNA is TGTGCCAGCAGTCCGTCCGGGACAGGGGGCGAGCAGTACTTC. It yields the protein CASSPSGTGGEQYF.

The rearrangement uses TRBV6-5 and TRBJ2-1; TRBD2 aligns across 7 bases. V lost 6 bases and J lost 7; bases outside the gene matches: 3. Germline V gene lookup returns CDR1 MNHEY and CDR2 SVGAGI. The CDR3 is 12 residues long. The CDR3 DNA reads as TGTGCCAGCAGCCGACTAGCTAATGAGCAGTTCTTC. Translated: CASSRLANEQFF.

V gene TRBV30 combines with J gene TRBJ1-1; D call uncertain. V shed 0 bases and J shed 0 bases, with 5 bases lying between them. CDR1 and CDR2 (germline): GTSNPN, SVGIG (reference sequence). The CDR3 spans 13 residues. DNA of the CDR3: TGTGCCTGGAGTGTAACTTTGAACACTGAAGCTTTCTTT. This sequence encodes CAWSVTLNTEAFF.

V gene TRBV29-1 combines with J gene TRBJ2-1; perhaps TRBD1 as D (6 bases). This CDR3 is built from 13 residues. Trimming pared 4 bases from V and 5 bases from J, leaving 12 bases between. CDR1 SQVTM and CDR2 ANQGSEA come from the germline V gene. The CDR3 DNA sequence: TGCAGCGTTGGGCAGGGGCTTAACAATGAGCAGTTCTTC. This gives the protein CSVGQGLNNEQFF.

The CDR3 is CASSLVTPGYNEQFF. CDR3 nucleotide sequence: TGTGCCAGCAGCTTGGTTACTCCTGGATACAATGAGCAGTTCTTC. This chain uses TRBV5-4 with TRBJ2-1; D remains unclear. From germline, CDR1 is SGHNT and CDR2 YYREEE (reference sequence). Trimming removed 0 bases from V and 4 bases from J, with 11 bases in between. The CDR3 consists of 15 residues.

The chain recombines TRBV12-3 or TRBV12-4 with TRBJ1-6; 7 bases align to TRBD1. CDR3 size: 13 residues. With 10 bases clipped from V and 10 bases from J, the junction kept 10 bases outside the gene matches. This chain's CDR3 is CATAAGGESPLHF. Written as DNA, the CDR3 is TGTGCCACCGCGGCAGGGGGGGAATCACCCCTCCACTTT.

Only a few counts were recorded for this clone. The CDR3 spells CASSERTASYVYGYTF. The DNA for the CDR3 is TGTGCCAGCAGTGAGCGGACAGCATCTTACGTCTATGGCTACACCTTC. J is TRBJ1-2 and V is TRBV28, with D possibly TRBD1 on 6 matching bases. CDR1 is MDHEN, CDR2 SYDVKM, per germline. There are 16 residues in the CDR3. Trimming stripped 5 bases from V and 4 bases from J, with 20 bases between.

The chain has TRBV2 and TRBJ1-1, with a possible D match to TRBD1 (5 bases). Germline V gene sequence: CDR1 SNHLY, CDR2 FYNNEI. The CDR3 covers 14 residues. V shed 4 bases and J shed 1 base, with 10 bases lying between them. The CDR3 protein is CASSVRGPNTEAFF. DNA of the CDR3: TGTGCCAGCAGTGTAAGGGGCCCGAACACTGAAGCTTTCTTT.

This chain uses TRBV30 with TRBJ1-5; unclear D gene. CDR3 length equals 14 residues. The V end lost 0 bases, the J end lost 2 bases, and 8 bases lay between the germline ends. The V gene's germline CDR1 is GTSNPN and CDR2 SVGIG (reference sequence). CDR3 nucleotides: TGTGCCTGGAGTGTAGGTTATGGCAATCAGCCCCAGCATTTT. Translated: CAWSVGYGNQPQHF.

This chain uses TRBV6-5 with TRBJ2-1, with a tentative D call TRBD2 (5 bases). This CDR3 contains 15 residues. Germline V gene lookup returns CDR1 MNHEY and CDR2 SVGAGI. Trimming stripped 2 bases from V and 9 bases from J, with 17 bases between. The CDR3 nucleotides read TGTGCCAGCAGTTACCTAGAGGGCAACCGCCTTGAGCAGTTCTTC. This sequence encodes CASSYLEGNRLEQFF.

This clone was seen a single time. The chain is built from TRBV10-1 and TRBJ2-2; D gene uncertain. CDR3 length: 14 amino acids. The germline gives CDR1 WNHNN, CDR2 SYGVQD (reference sequence). V lost 0 bases to trimming and J lost 8 bases, with 10 bases between them. CDR3 nucleotide sequence: TGCGCCAGCAGTGAGTCCCTATTATCGGGGGAGCTGTTTTTT. This encodes CASSESLLSGELFF.

CDR3 nucleotide sequence: TGTGCCAGCAGTTCTCTGACAGAGACCTCGAACTATGGCTACACCTTC. Protein product: CASSSLTETSNYGYTF. The chain combines TRBV27 with TRBJ1-2, with a tentative D call TRBD1 (5 bases). The CDR3 is made up of 16 amino acids. V gave up 4 bases and J gave up 2 bases, with 17 bases separating them. Germline V lookup: CDR1 MNHEY, CDR2 SMNVEV (reference sequence).

The chain employs TRBV28 and TRBJ2-7; 8 bases fit TRBD2. In germline, CDR1 is MDHEN, CDR2 SYDVKM. J was trimmed by 2 bases and V by 5 bases; bases with no gene match: 5. CDR3 size: 14 residues. CDR3 DNA sequence: TGTGCCAGCAGTATTAGCGGGATGCCCTACGAGCAGTACTTC. Translation: CASSISGMPYEQYF.

The J gene is TRBJ2-3, the V gene TRBV7-2, with 8 bases that match TRBD1. V dropped 2 bases and J dropped 0; count of bases not matched to a gene: 4. In germline, CDR1 is SGHTA, CDR2 FQGNSA. CDR3 length equals 16 residues. CDR3 protein: CASSLLGQGSTDTQYF. CDR3 nucleotide sequence: TGTGCCAGCAGCTTACTCGGACAGGGCAGCACAGATACGCAGTATTTT. The full variable domain, completed using reference TRBV7-2 and TRBJ2-3, is GAGVSQSPSNKVTEKGKDVELRCDPISGHTALYWYRQSLGQGLEFLIYFQGNSAPDKSGLPSDRFSAERTGGSVSTLTIQRTQQEDSAVYLCASSLLGQGSTDTQYFGPGTRLTVL.

This chain uses TRBV5-6 with TRBJ1-1; TRBD1 aligns across 12 bases. The germline gives CDR1 SGHDT, CDR2 YYEEEE. The CDR3 is 15 residues long. With V trimmed by 4 bases and J by 6 bases, 7 bases remained unmatched. The CDR3 DNA reads TGTGCCAGCAGCACAGGGACAGGGGGCGAACCTGAAGCTTTCTTT. Protein sequence: CASSTGTGGEPEAFF. The variable domain in full, with the rest retrieved from reference TRBV5-6 and TRBJ1-1, is DAGVTQSPTHLIKTRGQQVTLRCSPKSGHDTVSWYQQALGQGPQFIFQYYEEEERQRGNFPDRFSGHQFPNYSSELNVNALLLGDSALYLCASSTGTGGEPEAFFGQGTRLTVV.

This clone was seen only once. The genes are TRBV11-2 and TRBJ2-1; D is unresolved. From germline, CDR1 is SGHAT and CDR2 FQNNGV. This CDR3 region has 18 residues. V lost 2 bases and J lost 0, with 17 bases in between. CDR3 DNA sequence: TGTGCCAGCAGCTTATTCGTCTCGCTGGCGAGCTCCTACAATGAGCAGTTCTTC. It yields the protein CASSLFVSLASSYNEQFF.